This TCR beta chain was captured in a study of radiation and T cells in renal cell carcinoma. CDR3 length: 16 amino acids. The V gene's germline CDR1 is SEHNR and CDR2 FQNEAQ (reference sequence). The germline V and J ends were trimmed by 5 bases and 7 bases, with 21 bases remaining between them. The assay was immunoSEQ multiplex PCR, and TCRdb's table has in-frame clones only and misses some. The sample includes about 59,000 clones, more than 60% of them seen just once. Time point reported: baseline pretreatment blood. Treatment indicated: 15 Gy SBRT to primary tumor, nephrectomy 4 weeks later. This sequence originates from a man aged 55 to 69 with renal cell carcinoma. Specimen: blood, collected from a patient whose treatment included radiotherapy and nephrectomy. The V call is TRBV7-9, the J call TRBJ1-5, with D tentatively TRBD1 (5 bases). CDR3 nucleotides: TGTGCCAGCAGCCGAGCCCTGGGACCGAGGGACCAGCCCCAGCATTTT. Residues: CASSRALGPRDQPQHF.